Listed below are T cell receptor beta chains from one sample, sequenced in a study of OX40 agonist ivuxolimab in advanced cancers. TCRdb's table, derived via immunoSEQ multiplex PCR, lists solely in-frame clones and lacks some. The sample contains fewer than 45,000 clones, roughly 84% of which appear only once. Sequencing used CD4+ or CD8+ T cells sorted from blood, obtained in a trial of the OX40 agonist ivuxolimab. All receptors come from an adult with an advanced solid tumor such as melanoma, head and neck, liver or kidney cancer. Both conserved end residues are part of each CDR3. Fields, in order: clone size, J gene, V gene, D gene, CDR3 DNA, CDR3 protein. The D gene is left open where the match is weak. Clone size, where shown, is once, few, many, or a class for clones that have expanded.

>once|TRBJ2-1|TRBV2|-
TGTGCCAGCAGTGAAAACTATGAGCAGTTCTTC
CASSENYEQFF
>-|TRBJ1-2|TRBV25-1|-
TGTGCCAGCAGTGAATCTTTGTTGACAGACTATGGCTACACCTTC
CASSESLLTDYGYTF
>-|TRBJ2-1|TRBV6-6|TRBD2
TGTGCCAGCCACCCTGGACTAGGGGCCTACAATGAGCAGTTCTTC
CASHPGLGAYNEQFF
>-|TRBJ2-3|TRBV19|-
TGTGCCAGTAGTATAGCGGGAGTGTATTTAGATACGCAGTATTTT
CASSIAGVYLDTQYF
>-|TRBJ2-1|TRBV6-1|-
TGTGCCAGCAGCTCGATTGGCGGTTACAATGAGCAGTTCTTC
CASSSIGGYNEQFF
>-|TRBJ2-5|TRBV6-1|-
TGTGCCAGCAGTGAACTAGCGTTGCAGTACTTC
CASSELALQYF
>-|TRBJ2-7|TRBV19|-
TGTGCCAGTAGTTTCCAGTACGCCTACGAGCAGTACTTC
CASSFQYAYEQYF
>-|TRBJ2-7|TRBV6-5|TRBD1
TGTGCCAGCAGTTACGGGGGGACAGGGAGCTCCTACGAGCAGTACTTC
CASSYGGTGSSYEQYF
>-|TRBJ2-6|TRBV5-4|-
TGTGCCAGCAGCCAACTCTTCTCGCAGGGGAGCGGGGCCAACGTCCTGACTTTC
CASSQLFSQGSGANVLTF
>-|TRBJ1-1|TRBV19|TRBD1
TGTGCCAGCGTAGGACAGGGGAAAAACACTGAAGCTTTCTTT
CASVGQGKNTEAFF
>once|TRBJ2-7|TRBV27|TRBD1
TGTGCCAGCAGTTTATCGCCCACAGGGGGATCCTTCGAGCAGTACTTC
CASSLSPTGGSFEQYF
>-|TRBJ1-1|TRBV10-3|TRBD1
TGTGCCATCAGTGAGGCAGGGGGGAACACTGAAGCTTTCTTT
CAISEAGGNTEAFF
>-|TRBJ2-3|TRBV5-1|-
TGCGCCAGCAGCTTGGGGTTACCCGGCACAGATACGCAGTATTTT
CASSLGLPGTDTQYF
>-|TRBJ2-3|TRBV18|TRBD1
TGTGCCAGCTCTCGGGACAGGGGCACAGATACGCAGTATTTT
CASSRDRGTDTQYF
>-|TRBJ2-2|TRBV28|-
TGTGCCAGCAGCACTTTCCGGGAGCTGTTTTTT
CASSTFRELFF
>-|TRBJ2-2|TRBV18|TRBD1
TGTGCCAGCTCACCACCATCTCGGACAGGGAACACCGGGGAGCTGTTTTTT
CASSPPSRTGNTGELFF
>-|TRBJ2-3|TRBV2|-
TGTGCCAGCAGTGCATTTGGTCCAGGCCTCAGCACAGATACGCAGTATTTT
CASSAFGPGLSTDTQYF
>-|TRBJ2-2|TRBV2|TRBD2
TGTGCCAGCAGTGGGACTAGCGGGTCCATACTCACCGGGGAGCTGTTTTTT
CASSGTSGSILTGELFF
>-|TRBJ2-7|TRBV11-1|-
TGTGCCAGCAGCTTATGGACTCGCCCCTACGAGCAGTACTTC
CASSLWTRPYEQYF
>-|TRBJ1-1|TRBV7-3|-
TGTGCCAGCAGCCTAAGGGCAGGAGGTAGGACTGAAGCTTTCTTT
CASSLRAGGRTEAFF
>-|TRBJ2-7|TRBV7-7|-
TGTGCTAGCAGCTCCTTGGAGGCGCCCTACGAGCAGTACTTC
CASSSLEAPYEQYF
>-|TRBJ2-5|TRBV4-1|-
TGCGCCAGCAGCCATCGGGACACCCAAGAGACCCAGTACTTC
CASSHRDTQETQYF
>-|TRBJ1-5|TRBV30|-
TGTGCCTGGAGTTTGACAGCAAGCAATCAGCCCCAGCATTTT
CAWSLTASNQPQHF
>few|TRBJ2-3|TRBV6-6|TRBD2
TGTGCCAGCAAGAGGCTAGCGGGGCTAATCACAGATACGCAGTATTTT
CASKRLAGLITDTQYF
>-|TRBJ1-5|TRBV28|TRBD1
TGTGCCAGCAGCACCGGACAGGGGAGATATCAGCCCCAGCATTTT
CASSTGQGRYQPQHF
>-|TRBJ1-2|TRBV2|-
TGTGCCAGCAGTGAAGCCCCCGCCTCTAGCTACACCTTC
CASSEAPASSYTF
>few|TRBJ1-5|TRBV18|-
TGTGCCAGCTCACCACAGGGAGGCAGCAATCAGCCCCAGCATTTT
CASSPQGGSNQPQHF
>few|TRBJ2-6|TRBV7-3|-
TGTGCCAGCACGCAGGCCGGGGCCAACGTCCTGACTTTC
CASTQAGANVLTF
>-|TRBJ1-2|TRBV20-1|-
TGCAGTGAAGAGAATAACTATGGCTACACCTTC
CSEENNYGYTF
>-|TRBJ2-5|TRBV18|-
TGTGCCAGCTCACCCCCACTAGGACAGCAAGAGACCCAGTACTTC
CASSPPLGQQETQYF
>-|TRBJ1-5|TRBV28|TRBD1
TGTGCCAGCAGTTCTCCGGGACAGGGTAGACAGCCCCAGCATTTT
CASSSPGQGRQPQHF
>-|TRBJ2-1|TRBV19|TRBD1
TGTGCCAGTACCCCGGGACAGGGGGCTCGGAATGAGCAGTTCTTC
CASTPGQGARNEQFF
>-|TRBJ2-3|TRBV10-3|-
TGTGCCATCAGCGCTCTGCGTGATACGCAGTATTTT
CAISALRDTQYF
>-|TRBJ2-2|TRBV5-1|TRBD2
TGCGCCAGCAGCTTGACTAGCGGGAACACCGGGGAGCTGTTTTTT
CASSLTSGNTGELFF
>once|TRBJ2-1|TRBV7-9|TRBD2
TGTGCCAGCAGCCTCCTAGCGGGAGGAGGCAATGAGCAGTTCTTC
CASSLLAGGGNEQFF
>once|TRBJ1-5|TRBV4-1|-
TGCGCCAGCAGCCAAGTATTCAGGACGGCGAGCAATCAGCCCCAGCATTTT
CASSQVFRTASNQPQHF
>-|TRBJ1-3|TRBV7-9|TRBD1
TGTGCCAGCAGCCAGGGACAGGGGGCTCCTGGAAACACCATATATTTT
CASSQGQGAPGNTIYF
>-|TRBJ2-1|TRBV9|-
TGTGCCAGCATCGCCCATCCGTCCAGGGGAACATACAATGAGCAGTTCTTC
CASIAHPSRGTYNEQFF
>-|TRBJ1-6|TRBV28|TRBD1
TGTGCCAGCAGTCCGGGACAGGGGGGTTCACCCCTCCACTTT
CASSPGQGGSPLHF
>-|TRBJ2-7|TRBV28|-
TGTGCCAGCAGGGAGAGGGGGGGCAGGTCCGAGCAGTACTTC
CASRERGGRSEQYF
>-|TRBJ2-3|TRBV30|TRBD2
TGTGCCTGGAGTTCTATGTGGACTAGCGGGAGCACAGATACGCAGTATTTT
CAWSSMWTSGSTDTQYF
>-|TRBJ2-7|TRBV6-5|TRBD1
TGTGCCAGCAGTCACCGGGACAGGCTTTCCTACGAGCAGTACTTC
CASSHRDRLSYEQYF
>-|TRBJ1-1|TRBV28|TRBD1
TGTGCCAGCAGTACAGGGGTGAACACTGAAGCTTTCTTT
CASSTGVNTEAFF
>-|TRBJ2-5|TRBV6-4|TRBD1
TGTGCCAGCAGTGTGATACAGGGGGCTCTAGAGACCCAGTACTTC
CASSVIQGALETQYF
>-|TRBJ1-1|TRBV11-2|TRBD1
TGTGCCAGCAGCAACAAACAGGGGGCCCTAAAAGCTTTCTTT
CASSNKQGALKAFF
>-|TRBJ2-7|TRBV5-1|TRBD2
TGCGCCAGCAGCTTAACTAGCGGGAGTTACGAGCAGTACTTC
CASSLTSGSYEQYF